The 16 T cell receptor beta chains in this list originate from one sample, sequenced in a study of CD8 T cells in ankylosing spondylitis. Study observations and caveats: In ankylosing spondylitis blood, a motif of seven or eight highly homologous TCR beta variants appeared characteristic.

The antigens these receptors bind are not known. TCRdb redid the calling of the 5' RACE reads with MiXCR, one entry per CDR3 protein. The sample lists 470,000 or so distinct CDR3 sequences, roughly a quarter seen once, with 0.85% to 1% in the top ten. Sequenced sample: blood, either unsorted or a sorted T cell fraction (not recorded which). These TCRs come from a male donor with ankylosing spondylitis.

This clonotype was counted between two and nine times. The chain couples TRBV28 to TRBJ1-1; TRBD1 is a possible D gene (5 bases). The CDR3 has 16 amino acids. Germline lookup yields CDR1 MDHEN and CDR2 SYDVKM. Trimming took 3 bases from V and 1 from J, leaving 15 bases between them. CDR3 coding DNA: TGTGCCAGCAGTTTGGGGACCGCGGGATGGAACACTGAAGCTTTCTTT. This encodes CASSLGTAGWNTEAFF.

This clonotype has a handful of counts. The rearrangement uses TRBV5-1 and TRBJ2-5, with a weak D call TRBD1 (6 bases). In germline, CDR1 is SGHRS, CDR2 YFSETQ. The CDR3 is made up of 14 amino acids. The V and J ends lost 1 base and 1 base respectively, with 8 bases between them. As DNA, the CDR3 is TGCGCCAGCAGCTTGTTGGACAGCCAAGAGACCCAGTACTTC. Its protein product is CASSLLDSQETQYF.

V is TRBV6-1 and J is TRBJ2-1; 10 bases align to TRBD2. Germline V gives CDR1 MNHNS, CDR2 SASEGT. The trim removed 7 bases at V and 6 bases at J, leaving 12 bases unmatched. This CDR3 is built from 16 residues. The CDR3 here is CASTLDSGRPFNEQFF. CDR3 bases: TGTGCCAGCACCCTAGATAGCGGGAGGCCTTTCAATGAGCAGTTCTTC.

This clonotype was detected only a few times. V is TRBV5-1 and J is TRBJ2-1; 12 positions agree with TRBD2. The CDR3 is 17 residues long. Germline CDR1 SGHRS, CDR2 YFSETQ. With 0 bases clipped from V and 2 bases from J, the junction kept 3 bases outside the gene matches. In nucleotides, the CDR3 is TGCGCCAGCAGCTTGGTAGCTAGCGGGAGGGCCTACAATGAGCAGTTCTTC. Translated: CASSLVASGRAYNEQFF.

CDR3 coding DNA: TGTGCCAGCAGTCAGACTCCGAGGGAGCAGTTCTTC. Its translation: CASSQTPREQFF. The V call is TRBV27, the J call TRBJ2-1; D remains ambiguous. Trimming cost V 5 bases and J 10 bases, with 12 bases left between them. CDR1 MNHEY and CDR2 SMNVEV come from the germline V gene (reference sequence). CDR3 length: 12 amino acids.

This chain joins TRBV20-1 and TRBJ2-1; 9 nucleotides align to TRBD2. V dropped 4 bases and J dropped 4; count of bases not matched to a gene: 5. Per the germline V gene, CDR1 is DFQATT and CDR2 is SNEGSKA (reference sequence). This CDR3 region has 14 residues. In DNA, the CDR3 is TGCAGTGCTATTAGCGGGAGAAGATACAATGAGCAGTTCTTC. This translates into CSAISGRRYNEQFF.

The chain joins TRBV5-1 to TRBJ2-5; tentatively, D is TRBD2 (6 bases). The CDR3 is made up of 16 amino acids. Trimming removed 3 bases from V and 9 bases from J, with 24 bases in between. Germline values: CDR1 SGHRS, CDR2 YFSETQ. The CDR3 DNA reads as TGCGCCAGCAGCTCCGAAAACCAATGGAGGGAGCGGGCCCAGTACTTC. This encodes CASSSENQWRERAQYF.

In its sample, this clonotype was seen once. The chain recombines TRBV6-5 with TRBJ1-1; TRBD1 agrees at 7 bases. V shed 4 bases and J 0 bases; nucleotides not matched to a gene: 14. This CDR3 has 18 amino acids. Germline values: CDR1 MNHEY, CDR2 SVGAGI. CDR3 nucleotide sequence: TGTGCCAGCAGTTCGGCGCTAAGGGGGCCGCTCATGAACACTGAAGCTTTCTTT. This codes for CASSSALRGPLMNTEAFF.

This clonotype was recorded a few times. The chain employs TRBV6-1 and TRBJ1-4; 8 nucleotides agree with TRBD1. Germline loops: CDR1 MNHNS, CDR2 SASEGT. J gave up 8 bases and V 3 bases, and 14 bases lay outside the gene matches. The CDR3 loop spans 17 amino acids. As DNA, the CDR3 is TGTGCCAGCAGTGATACGGGACAGGTTTTCCAATCGGAAAAACTGTTTTTT. This sequence encodes CASSDTGQVFQSEKLFF.

The chain carries TRBV20-1 and TRBJ2-7; a possible D gene is TRBD1 (6 bases). The CDR3 length is 12 residues. The ends were cut back, 5 bases at V and 1 base at J, with 9 bases in the middle. Per germline, CDR1 DFQATT and CDR2 SNEGSKA (reference sequence). The CDR3 protein is CSAVGQSYEQYF. The CDR3 DNA reads TGCAGTGCTGTTGGACAGTCCTACGAGCAGTACTTC.

V usage is TRBV4-2 and J usage is TRBJ2-1; weak D call: TRBD2 (6 bases). V was pared by 0 bases and J by 6 bases, with 9 bases between. This CDR3 spans 14 amino acids. In germline, CDR1 is LGHNA, CDR2 YNFKEQ. This CDR3 reads CASSQELAPNEQFF. The CDR3 bases are TGTGCCAGCAGCCAAGAACTAGCCCCCAATGAGCAGTTCTTC.

The V call is TRBV14, the J call TRBJ2-3, with D uncertain. The CDR3 has 16 amino acids. V was trimmed by 1 base and J by 2 bases, leaving 13 bases between them. Germline CDR1 is SGHDN and CDR2 is FVKESK. The CDR3 here is CASSQVAAFLTDTQYF. The CDR3 nucleotides are TGTGCCAGCAGCCAAGTTGCAGCGTTCCTCACAGATACGCAGTATTTT.

This clonotype was recorded at least ten times. V and J are TRBV12-3 or TRBV12-4 and TRBJ2-1; 14 nucleotides agree with TRBD2. The CDR3 is 17 residues long. Trimming cost V 5 bases and J 4 bases; bases outside gene matches: 7. DNA of the CDR3: TGTGCCAGCAGTCCGGGACGACTAGCGGGAGGGTACAATGAGCAGTTCTTC. Its translation: CASSPGRLAGGYNEQFF.

In its sample, this clonotype was seen a few times. The chain carries TRBV5-1 and TRBJ2-4; D not resolved. The CDR3 is made up of 16 amino acids. CDR1 SGHRS and CDR2 YFSETQ come from the germline V gene. V was cut by 1 base and J by 8 bases, with 19 bases left in between. For the CDR3, the DNA is TGCGCCAGCAGCTTGATTACCCACACCCTGGGTGACATTCAGTACTTC. This sequence encodes CASSLITHTLGDIQYF.

This chain's CDR3 is CASSATGGSGAFF. The DNA of the CDR3 is TGTGCCAGCAGCGCAACAGGGGGCTCGGGGGCTTTCTTT. This chain joins TRBV5-6 and TRBJ1-1; 9 nucleotides line up with TRBD1. This CDR3 has 13 residues. Germline-derived CDR1 and CDR2 are SGHDT and YYEEEE. After removal of 4 bases from V and 11 bases from J, the junction contained 9 bases not matched to a gene.

This clonotype came up a few times. The rearrangement uses TRBV6-1 and TRBJ1-2, with 8 nucleotides matching TRBD1. The V and J ends lost 5 bases and 5 bases, in that order; junction bases with no gene match: 13. Germline V gives CDR1 MNHNS, CDR2 SASEGT. The CDR3 spans 16 residues. CDR3: CASSRTMVGQGYGYTF. In nucleotides, the CDR3 is TGTGCCAGCAGTCGGACCATGGTAGGACAGGGATATGGCTACACCTTC.